This T cell receptor beta chain was retrieved from a study of spatial heterogeneity in lung cancer. General study points: One measure, the expanded intratumoral alpha and beta TCR count, tracked tumor mutation counts.

TCRdb analysed the 5' RACE reads with MiXCR anew, one entry per CDR3 protein. The table includes about 12,000 distinct CDR3 sequences, over 4.5% detected once. Only a few counts were recorded for this clonotype. What it recognizes is unknown. This beta chain slipped into a library made for alpha chains as a stray read, so its size is not meaningful. Germline CDR1 MNHEY, CDR2 SVGAGI. The CDR3 is made up of 14 amino acids. The V gene lost 0 bases and the J gene lost 3 bases, with 6 bases spanning the gap. Described time point: sample taken at primary tumor resection. No cells were sorted before sequencing. The whole RNA sequenced was extracted from tumor, nontumor lung or frozen PBMC.

This sequence was found in a male donor with early-stage non-small cell lung cancer. The source was lung tumor tissue, collected at surgery. The chain couples TRBV6-5 to TRBJ2-4; D remains unclear. The CDR3 nucleotides read TGTGCCAGCAGTTACTCTCCGGGCAAAAACATTCAGTACTTC. Its protein product is CASSYSPGKNIQYF.